The clone carrying this T cell receptor beta chain came up many times. TCRdb redid the calling of the 5' RACE reads with MiXCR, one entry per CDR3 protein. The data contain tens of thousands of distinct CDR3 sequences, roughly 6.5% of them singletons. This CDR3 spans 16 amino acids. Germline CDR1 MGHRA, CDR2 YSYEKL. V lost 2 bases to trimming and J lost 0 bases, with 10 bases between them. This record belongs to a study of spatial heterogeneity in lung cancer. Study details: Among detected sequences, beta-chain ones consistently exceeded alpha-chain ones in number. The average count in raw reads for each unique TCR and UMI combination exceeded eight appearances.

Indicated time point: sample taken at primary tumor resection. The input material, whole RNA from tumor, nontumor lung or frozen PBMC, was sequenced unsorted. A total of approximately 70 untreated early-stage non-small cell lung cancer patients served as donors. This TCR came from a female donor with early-stage non-small cell lung cancer. This material consisted of PBMCs, taken at surgery. The chain is built from TRBV4-1 and TRBJ2-2; D gene uncertain. CDR3 in DNA: TGCGCCAGCAGCCAACCCTCAACCGCGAACACCGGGGAGCTGTTTTTT. Amino acids: CASSQPSTANTGELFF.